These T cell receptor beta chains were read from a single sample in a study of T cell responses to AZD1222 COVID-19 vaccine. The method was immunoSEQ multiplex PCR; TCRdb's version includes in-frame clones alone and lacks a portion of them. The table includes about 140,000 clones, about 92% detected once. The sample consisted of peripheral blood, taken 28 days after the second AZD1222 dose. The source is an adult who received the AZD1222 COVID-19 vaccine. Each CDR3 is given without its conserved first and last residue. D genes are given only for firm matches.

>TRBJ2-7|TRBV28|TRBD1
ASSRTGSSHEQY
>TRBJ2-7|TRBV28|NA
ASRGDGYEQY
>TRBJ2-7|TRBV27|TRBD2
ASSLYGGRAEQY
>TRBJ1-5|TRBV7-2|NA
ASSPAVGGGNQPQH
>TRBJ1-2|TRBV5-4|NA
ASSITGDGYT
>TRBJ2-7|TRBV2|NA
ASGSVYYEQY
>TRBJ1-3|TRBV3-1/TRBV3-2|TRBD1
ASSRDSRNTIY
>TRBJ1-2|TRBV5-1|NA
ASSLGYGYT
>TRBJ2-5|TRBV25-1|NA
ASSEPGKRTQY
>TRBJ2-3|TRBV10-3|TRBD2
AISNRLAGGTDTQY
>TRBJ2-6|TRBV28|TRBD1
ASSSSMDRGRGANVLT
>TRBJ2-7|TRBV11-3|NA
ASSLATDYEQY
>TRBJ1-6|TRBV7-2|NA
ASSPAGPLSPLH
>TRBJ1-3|TRBV9|NA
ASSDSAGSSGNTIY
>TRBJ1-4|TRBV28|NA
ASSKDTGTLEKLF
>TRBJ1-2|TRBV19|NA
ASSMRGARGYT
>TRBJ1-1|TRBV5-1|NA
ASSLEGPRNTEAF
>TRBJ2-3|TRBV28|NA
ASSPQTGSDTQY
>TRBJ1-1|TRBV7-9|NA
ASSLFGGRDGNTEAF
>TRBJ1-2|TRBV19|TRBD1
ASSRGDRGHRGYT
>TRBJ2-3|TRBV27|NA
ASSLNLGEETDTQY
>TRBJ2-2|TRBV28|NA
ASMSGGTGELF
>TRBJ2-1|TRBV9|NA
ASSVKYGDNEQF
>TRBJ1-6|TRBV25-1|NA
ASSEGWGSYNSPLH
>TRBJ2-5|TRBV2|NA
ASSDHRETRETQY
>TRBJ1-4|TRBV5-4|TRBD1
ASSSGGSTNEKLF